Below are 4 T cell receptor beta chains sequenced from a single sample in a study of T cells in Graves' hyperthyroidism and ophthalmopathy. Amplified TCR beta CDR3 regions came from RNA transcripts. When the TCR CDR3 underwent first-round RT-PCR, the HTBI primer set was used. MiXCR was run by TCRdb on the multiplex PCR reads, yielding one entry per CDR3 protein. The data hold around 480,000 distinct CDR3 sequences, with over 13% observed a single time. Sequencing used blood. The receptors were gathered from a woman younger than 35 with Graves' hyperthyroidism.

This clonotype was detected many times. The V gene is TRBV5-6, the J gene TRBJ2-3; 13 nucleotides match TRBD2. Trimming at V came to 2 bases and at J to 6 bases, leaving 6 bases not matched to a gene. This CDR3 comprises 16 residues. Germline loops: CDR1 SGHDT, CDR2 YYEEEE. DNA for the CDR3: TGTGCCAGCAGCTTTGGACTAGCGGGAGTGGGTGATACGCAGTATTTT. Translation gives CASSFGLAGVGDTQYF.

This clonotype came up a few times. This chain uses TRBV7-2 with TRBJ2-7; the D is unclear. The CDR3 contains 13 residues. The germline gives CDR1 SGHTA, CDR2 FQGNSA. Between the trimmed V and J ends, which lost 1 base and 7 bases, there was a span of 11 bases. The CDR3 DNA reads TGTGCCAGCAGCTTAGTCCGGCTGGGGGAGCAGTACGTC. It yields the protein CASSLVRLGEQYV.

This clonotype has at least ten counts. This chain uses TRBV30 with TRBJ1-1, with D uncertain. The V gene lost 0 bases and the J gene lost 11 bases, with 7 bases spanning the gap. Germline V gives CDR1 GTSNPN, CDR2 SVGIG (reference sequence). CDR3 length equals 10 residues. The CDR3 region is CAWSVSRAFF. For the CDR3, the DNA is TGTGCCTGGAGTGTATCCCGGGCTTTCTTT.

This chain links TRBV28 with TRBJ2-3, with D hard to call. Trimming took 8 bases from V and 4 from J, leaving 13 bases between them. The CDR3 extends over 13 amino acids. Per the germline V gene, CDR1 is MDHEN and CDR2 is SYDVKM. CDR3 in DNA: TGTGCCAGCTGGCACCGGTTGGCAGATACGCAGTATTTT. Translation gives CASWHRLADTQYF.